This entry lists 14 T cell receptor beta chains sequenced from one sample in a study of cytomegalovirus exposure and HLA in healthy donors. Clones were read by immunoSEQ multiplex PCR, and TCRdb kept only the in-frame ones, dropping some. The sample lists about 280,000 clones; approximately 88% were seen once. Sequencing was carried out using PBMCs. These receptor sequences come from a woman between 18 and 29 years old in good health and CMV-seronegative.

The CDR3 DNA is TGTGCCAGCAGATTCCCGGGACAGGGGAACACCGGGGAGCTGTTTTTT. Protein product: CASRFPGQGNTGELFF. The chain is built from TRBV27 and TRBJ2-2; 9 nucleotides align to TRBD1. V shed 6 bases, J shed 1 base, and the junction held 6 bases outside the gene matches. The CDR3 contains 16 residues. Germline assignment: CDR1 MNHEY and CDR2 SMNVEV (reference sequence).

The rearrangement links TRBV6-1 to TRBJ1-1; 11 bases are shared with TRBD1. The CDR3 totals 15 residues. Trimming removed 6 bases from V and 5 bases from J; junction bases left unmatched: 8. Per germline, CDR1 MNHNS and CDR2 SASEGT. CDR3: CASRRTGGVGTEAFF. The DNA for the CDR3 is TGTGCCAGCAGACGGACAGGGGGCGTCGGAACTGAAGCTTTCTTT.

This chain uses TRBV28 with TRBJ2-7; 11 nucleotides match TRBD2. Germline assignment: CDR1 MDHEN and CDR2 SYDVKM. The CDR3 covers 16 residues. The V gene end was trimmed by 6 bases and the J gene end by 3 bases; junction bases not matched to a gene: 10. The CDR3 is CASSHLLAGGSYEQYF. The CDR3 DNA reads TGTGCCAGCAGCCACCTCCTAGCGGGAGGCAGCTACGAGCAGTACTTC.

This sequence joins TRBV12-5 and TRBJ2-3, with D tentatively TRBD2 (6 bases). Germline V CDR1 and CDR2: LGHNT, FRNRAP. V was pared by 2 bases and J by 4 bases, with 13 bases between. This CDR3 is built from 15 residues. The CDR3 DNA follows: TGTGCTAGTGGTTTGCCAGGGACTTCTTCAGATACGCAGTATTTT. It encodes CASGLPGTSSDTQYF.

The count of this clone is one. CDR3 DNA: TGTGCCAGCAGCTTTCCGGTCGGCGGGACTAGGGGACATGAGCAGTTCTTC. This encodes CASSFPVGGTRGHEQFF. V is TRBV27 and J is TRBJ2-1, with TRBD2 identical over 8 bases. The trim removed 6 bases at V and 8 bases at J, leaving 18 bases unmatched. Germline V gives CDR1 MNHEY, CDR2 SMNVEV (reference sequence). This CDR3 comprises 17 residues.

The gene calls are TRBV7-2 and TRBJ2-1; D is possibly TRBD2 (5 bases). The length of the CDR3 is 13 residues. Germline loops: CDR1 SGHTA, CDR2 FQGNSA. V shed 3 bases and J shed 4 bases, with 7 bases lying between them. The CDR3 sequence is CASSFGLYNEQFF. CDR3 nucleotide sequence: TGTGCCAGCAGCTTCGGACTGTACAATGAGCAGTTCTTC.

The chain uses TRBV6-6 and TRBJ2-5, with 10 bases lining up with TRBD2. This CDR3 spans 15 amino acids. Germline V gives CDR1 MNHNY, CDR2 SVGAGI (reference sequence). J was trimmed by 2 bases and V by 5 bases; bases with no gene match: 5. CDR3 coding DNA: TGTGCCAGCAGTAGGGGACTAGCGCATCAAGAGACCCAGTACTTC. Amino acid sequence: CASSRGLAHQETQYF.

In this sample, this clone turned up once. CDR3 residues: CAWSGTGGNNQPQHF. CDR3 DNA sequence: TGTGCCTGGAGTGGGACAGGGGGGAACAATCAGCCCCAGCATTTT. V gene TRBV30 combines with J gene TRBJ1-5, with 10 bases aligning to TRBD1. Per germline, CDR1 GTSNPN and CDR2 SVGIG (reference sequence). CDR3 length equals 15 residues. Losses at the gene ends were 1 base for V and 3 bases for J; bases not matched to a gene: 3.

The chain employs TRBV29-1 and TRBJ2-5, with 12 bases identical to TRBD2. V lost 7 bases and J lost 5; bases outside the gene matches: 5. The germline V gene has CDR1 SQVTM and CDR2 ANQGSEA. The CDR3 totals 13 residues. CDR3 sequence: CSASGRAVETQYF. DNA of the CDR3: TGCAGCGCTAGCGGGAGGGCCGTGGAGACCCAGTACTTC. The variable domain in full, with the rest retrieved from reference TRBV29-1 and TRBJ2-5, is SAVISQKPSRDICQRGTSLTIQCQVDSQVTMMFWYRQQPGQSLTLIATANQGSEATYESGFVIDKFPISRPNLTFSTLTVSNMSPEDSSIYLCSASGRAVETQYFGPGTRLLVL.

This chain joins TRBV27 and TRBJ2-3; 9 nucleotides match TRBD1. The CDR3 is 16 residues long. The germline V gene encodes CDR1 MNHEY and CDR2 SMNVEV (reference sequence). After removal of 5 bases from V and 1 base from J, the junction contained 7 bases not matched to a gene. The CDR3: CASSTHRGLGTDTQYF. Written as DNA, the CDR3 is TGTGCCAGCAGTACTCACAGGGGGCTAGGCACAGATACGCAGTATTTT.

This sequence joins TRBV10-3 and TRBJ2-7, with a tentative D call TRBD2 (6 bases). Trimming pared 4 bases from V and 3 bases from J, leaving 10 bases between. Germline V lookup: CDR1 ENHRY, CDR2 SYGVKD. The CDR3 has 13 amino acids. CDR3 DNA: TGTGCCATCAGTGGCGGGACTCTCTACGAGCAGTACTTC. It codes for CAISGGTLYEQYF.

V gene TRBV5-7 combines with J gene TRBJ2-7; a possible D gene is TRBD1 (6 bases). TRBV5-7 is known as an ORF, though its function is uncertain. Trimming removed 1 base at V and 3 bases at J, with 11 bases between. The CDR3 has 14 amino acids. The CDR3 protein is CASSLPQDSYEQYF. The DNA for the CDR3 is TGTGCCAGCAGCTTGCCCCAGGACAGCTACGAGCAGTACTTC.

This chain links TRBV2 with TRBJ1-2, with 9 bases aligning to TRBD1. The length of the CDR3 is 15 residues. Trimming took 5 bases from V and 7 from J; bases not matched to a gene: 11. Germline lookup yields CDR1 SNHLY and CDR2 FYNNEI. CDR3 protein: CASSPRSPTGGGYTF. The CDR3 DNA reads TGTGCCAGCAGTCCCCGTTCCCCGACAGGGGGTGGCTACACCTTC.

This chain links TRBV19 with TRBJ2-3, with D unclear. CDR3 length equals 13 residues. The ends were cut back, 5 bases at V and 4 bases at J, with 10 bases in the middle. The germline gives CDR1 LNHDA, CDR2 SQIVND (reference sequence). CDR3 sequence: CASSRSQADTQYF. CDR3 sequence (DNA): TGTGCCAGTAGTCGGTCCCAGGCAGATACGCAGTATTTT.